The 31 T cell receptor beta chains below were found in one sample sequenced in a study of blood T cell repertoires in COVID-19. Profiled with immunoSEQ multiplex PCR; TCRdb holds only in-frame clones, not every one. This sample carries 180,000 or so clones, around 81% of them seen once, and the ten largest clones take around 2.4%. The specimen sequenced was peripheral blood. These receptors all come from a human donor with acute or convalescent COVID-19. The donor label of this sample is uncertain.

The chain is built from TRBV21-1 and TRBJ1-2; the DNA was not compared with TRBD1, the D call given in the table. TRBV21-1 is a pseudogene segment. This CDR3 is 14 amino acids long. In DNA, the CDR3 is TGTGCCAGCAGCAAAGAAACAGGGATCTATGGCTACACCTTC. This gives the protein CASSKETGIYGYTF.

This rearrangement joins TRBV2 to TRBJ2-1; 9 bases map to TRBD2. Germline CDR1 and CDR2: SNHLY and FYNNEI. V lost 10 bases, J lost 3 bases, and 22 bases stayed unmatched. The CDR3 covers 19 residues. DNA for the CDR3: TGTGCCACCACAACGGCGGAGGGCGGGGGGGCCGTTAGCTACAATGAGCAGTTCTTC. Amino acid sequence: CATTTAEGGGAVSYNEQFF.

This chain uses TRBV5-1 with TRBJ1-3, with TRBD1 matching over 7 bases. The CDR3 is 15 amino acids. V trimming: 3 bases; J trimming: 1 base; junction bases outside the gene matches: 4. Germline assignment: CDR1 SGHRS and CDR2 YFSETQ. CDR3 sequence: CASSSTGDSGNTIYF. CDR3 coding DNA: TGCGCCAGCAGCTCTACAGGGGATTCTGGAAACACCATATATTTT.

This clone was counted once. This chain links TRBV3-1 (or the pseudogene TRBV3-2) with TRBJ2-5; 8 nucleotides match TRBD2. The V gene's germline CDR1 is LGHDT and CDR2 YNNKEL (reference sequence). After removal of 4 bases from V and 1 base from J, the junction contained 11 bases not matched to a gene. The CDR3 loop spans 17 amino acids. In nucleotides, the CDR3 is TGTGCCAGCAGCCGTGACCTTAGCGGGGCTTTCCAAGAGACCCAGTACTTC. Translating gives CASSRDLSGAFQETQYF.

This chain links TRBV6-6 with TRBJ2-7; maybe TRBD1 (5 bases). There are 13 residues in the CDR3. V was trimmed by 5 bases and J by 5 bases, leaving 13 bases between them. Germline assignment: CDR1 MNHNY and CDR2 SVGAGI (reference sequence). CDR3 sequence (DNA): TGTGCCAGCAGTACGACAGTCCCAAACGAGCAGTACTTC. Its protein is CASSTTVPNEQYF.

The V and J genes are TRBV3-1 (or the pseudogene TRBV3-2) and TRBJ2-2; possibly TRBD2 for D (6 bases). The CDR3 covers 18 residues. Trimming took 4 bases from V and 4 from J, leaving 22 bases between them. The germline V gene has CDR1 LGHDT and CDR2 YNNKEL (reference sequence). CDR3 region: CASSLPPLGRGGTGELFF. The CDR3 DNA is TGTGCCAGCAGCCTTCCACCCTTGGGGCGGGGAGGCACCGGGGAGCTGTTTTTT.

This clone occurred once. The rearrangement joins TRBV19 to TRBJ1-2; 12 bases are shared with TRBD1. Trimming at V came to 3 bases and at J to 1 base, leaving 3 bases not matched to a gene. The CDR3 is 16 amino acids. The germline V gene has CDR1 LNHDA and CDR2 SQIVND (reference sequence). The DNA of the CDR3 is TGTGCCAGTAGTATCGGGACAGGGGGCGATAACTATGGCTACACCTTC. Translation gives CASSIGTGGDNYGYTF. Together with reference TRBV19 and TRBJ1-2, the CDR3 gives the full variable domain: DGGITQSPKYLFRKEGQNVTLSCEQNLNHDAMYWYRQDPGQGLRLIYYSQIVNDFQKGDIAEGYSVSREKKESFPLTVTSAQKNPTAFYLCASSIGTGGDNYGYTFGSGTRLTVV.

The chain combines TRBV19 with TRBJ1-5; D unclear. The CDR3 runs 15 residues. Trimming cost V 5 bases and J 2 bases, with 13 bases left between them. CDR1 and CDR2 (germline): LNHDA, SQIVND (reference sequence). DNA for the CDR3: TGTGCCAGTAGTGGCCCAGGTCTTGGCAATCAGCCCCAGCATTTT. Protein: CASSGPGLGNQPQHF.

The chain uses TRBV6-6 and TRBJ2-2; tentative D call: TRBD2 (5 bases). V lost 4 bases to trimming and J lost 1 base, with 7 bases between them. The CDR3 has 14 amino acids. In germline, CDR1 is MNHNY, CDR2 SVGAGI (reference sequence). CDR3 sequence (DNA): TGTGCCAGCAGTTCACTAGGGAACACCGGGGAGCTGTTTTTT. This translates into CASSSLGNTGELFF.

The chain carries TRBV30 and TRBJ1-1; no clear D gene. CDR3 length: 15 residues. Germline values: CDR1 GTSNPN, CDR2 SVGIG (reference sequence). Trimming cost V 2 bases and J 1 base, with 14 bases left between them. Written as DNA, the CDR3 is TGTGCCTGGAGTTCTGGCTCAGGAGGGAACACTGAAGCTTTCTTT. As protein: CAWSSGSGGNTEAFF.

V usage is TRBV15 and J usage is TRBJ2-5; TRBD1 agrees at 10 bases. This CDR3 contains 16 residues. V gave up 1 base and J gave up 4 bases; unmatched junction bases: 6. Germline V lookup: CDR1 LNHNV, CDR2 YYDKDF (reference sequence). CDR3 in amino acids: CATSRGQGQGRETQYF. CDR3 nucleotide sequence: TGTGCCACCAGCAGAGGCCAGGGACAGGGGCGAGAGACCCAGTACTTC.

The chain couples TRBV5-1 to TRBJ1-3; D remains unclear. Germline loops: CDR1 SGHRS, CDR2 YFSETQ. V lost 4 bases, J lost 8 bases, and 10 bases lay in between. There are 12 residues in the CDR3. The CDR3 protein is CASSVDGYTIYF. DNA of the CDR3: TGCGCCAGCAGCGTGGACGGTTACACCATATATTTT.

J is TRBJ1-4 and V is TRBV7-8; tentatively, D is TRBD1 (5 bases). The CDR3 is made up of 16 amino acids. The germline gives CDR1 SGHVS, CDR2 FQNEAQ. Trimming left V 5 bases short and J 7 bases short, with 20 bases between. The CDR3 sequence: CASSPLRGAGGEKLFF. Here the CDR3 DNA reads TGTGCCAGCAGCCCCCTGCGCGGGGCCGGCGGTGAAAAACTGTTTTTT.

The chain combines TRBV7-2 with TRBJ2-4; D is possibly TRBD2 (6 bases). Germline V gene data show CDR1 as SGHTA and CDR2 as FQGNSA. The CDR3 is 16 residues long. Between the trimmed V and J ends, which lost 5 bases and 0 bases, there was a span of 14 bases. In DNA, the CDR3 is TGTGCCAGCAGCCCAGCGGGCCTCCTAGCCAAAAACATTCAGTACTTC. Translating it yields CASSPAGLLAKNIQYF. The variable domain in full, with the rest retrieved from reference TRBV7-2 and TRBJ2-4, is GAGVSQSPSNKVTEKGKDVELRCDPISGHTALYWYRQSLGQGLEFLIYFQGNSAPDKSGLPSDRFSAERTGGSVSTLTIQRTQQEDSAVYLCASSPAGLLAKNIQYFGAGTRLSVL.

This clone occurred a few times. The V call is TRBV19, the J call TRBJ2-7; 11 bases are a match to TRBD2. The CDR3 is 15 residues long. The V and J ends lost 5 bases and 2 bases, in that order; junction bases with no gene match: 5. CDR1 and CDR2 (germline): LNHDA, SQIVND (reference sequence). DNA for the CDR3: TGTGCCAGTAGTTCCGTAGCGGGGGGGACCTACGAGCAGTACTTC. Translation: CASSSVAGGTYEQYF.

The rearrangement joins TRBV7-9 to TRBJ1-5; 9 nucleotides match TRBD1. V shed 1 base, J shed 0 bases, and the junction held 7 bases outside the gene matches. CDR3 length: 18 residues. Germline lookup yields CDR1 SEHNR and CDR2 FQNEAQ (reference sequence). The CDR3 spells CASSLVPGQGVSNQPQHF. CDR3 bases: TGTGCCAGCAGCTTAGTCCCGGGACAGGGAGTTAGCAATCAGCCCCAGCATTTT.

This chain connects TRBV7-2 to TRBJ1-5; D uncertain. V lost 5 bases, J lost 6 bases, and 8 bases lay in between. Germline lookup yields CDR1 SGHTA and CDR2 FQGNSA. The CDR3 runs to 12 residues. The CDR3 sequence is CASSHYGQPQHF. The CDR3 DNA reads TGTGCCAGCAGCCACTACGGTCAGCCCCAGCATTTT.

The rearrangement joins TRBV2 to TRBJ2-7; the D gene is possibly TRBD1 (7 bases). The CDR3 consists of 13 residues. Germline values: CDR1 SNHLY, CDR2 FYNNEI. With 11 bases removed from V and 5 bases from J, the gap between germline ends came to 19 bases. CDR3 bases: TGTGCCGGAACCGAAGGGGGCGGGAACGAGCAGTACTTC. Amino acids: CAGTEGGGNEQYF.

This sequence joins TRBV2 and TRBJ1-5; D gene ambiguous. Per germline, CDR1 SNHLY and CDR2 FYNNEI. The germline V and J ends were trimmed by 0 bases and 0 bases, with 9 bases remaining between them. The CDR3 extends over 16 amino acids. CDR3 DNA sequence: TGTGCCAGCAGTGAAGCCGGCAGGAATAGCAATCAGCCCCAGCATTTT. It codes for CASSEAGRNSNQPQHF.

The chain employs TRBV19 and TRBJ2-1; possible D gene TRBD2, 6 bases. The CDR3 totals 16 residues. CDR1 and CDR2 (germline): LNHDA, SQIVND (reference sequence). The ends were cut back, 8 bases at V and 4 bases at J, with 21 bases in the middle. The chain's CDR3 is CASLKTGTRLYNEQFF. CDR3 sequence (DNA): TGTGCCAGTCTCAAAACCGGGACTCGTTTGTACAATGAGCAGTTCTTC. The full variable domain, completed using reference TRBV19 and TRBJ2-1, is DGGITQSPKYLFRKEGQNVTLSCEQNLNHDAMYWYRQDPGQGLRLIYYSQIVNDFQKGDIAEGYSVSREKKESFPLTVTSAQKNPTAFYLCASLKTGTRLYNEQFFGPGTRLTVL.

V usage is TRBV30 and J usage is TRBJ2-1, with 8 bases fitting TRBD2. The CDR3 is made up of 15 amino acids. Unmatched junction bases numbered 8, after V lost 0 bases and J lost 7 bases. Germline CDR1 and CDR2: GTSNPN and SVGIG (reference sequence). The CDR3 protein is CAWSVLTSAPNEQFF. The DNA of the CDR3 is TGTGCCTGGAGTGTCTTGACTAGCGCCCCGAATGAGCAGTTCTTC.

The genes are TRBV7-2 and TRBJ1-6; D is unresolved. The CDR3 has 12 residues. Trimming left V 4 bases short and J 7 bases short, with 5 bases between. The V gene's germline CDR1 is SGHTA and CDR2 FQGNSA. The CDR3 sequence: CASSSVNSPLHF. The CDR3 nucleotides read TGTGCCAGCAGCTCCGTCAATTCACCCCTCCACTTT.

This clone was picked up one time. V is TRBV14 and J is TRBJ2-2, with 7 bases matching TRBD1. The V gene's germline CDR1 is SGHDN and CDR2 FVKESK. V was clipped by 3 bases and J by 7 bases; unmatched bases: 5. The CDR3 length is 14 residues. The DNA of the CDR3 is TGTGCCAGCAGCCATTGGACAGGCGACGGGGAGCTGTTTTTT. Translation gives CASSHWTGDGELFF.

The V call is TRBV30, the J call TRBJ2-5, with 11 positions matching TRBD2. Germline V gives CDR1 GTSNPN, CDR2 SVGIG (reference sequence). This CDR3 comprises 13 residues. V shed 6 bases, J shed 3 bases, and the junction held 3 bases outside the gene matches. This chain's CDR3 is CACRLAGKETQYF. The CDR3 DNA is TGTGCCTGCAGACTAGCGGGAAAAGAGACCCAGTACTTC.

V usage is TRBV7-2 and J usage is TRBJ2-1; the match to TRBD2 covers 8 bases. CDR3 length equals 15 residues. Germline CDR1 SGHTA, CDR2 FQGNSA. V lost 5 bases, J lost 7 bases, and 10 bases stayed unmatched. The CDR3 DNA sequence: TGTGCCAGCAGCCAAGTCGGACTAGCTGATAATGAGCAGTTCTTC. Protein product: CASSQVGLADNEQFF.

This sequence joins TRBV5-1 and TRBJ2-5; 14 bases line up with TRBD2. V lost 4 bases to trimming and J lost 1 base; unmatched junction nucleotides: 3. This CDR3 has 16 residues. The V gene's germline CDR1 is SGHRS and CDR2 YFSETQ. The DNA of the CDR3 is TGCGCCAGCAGCCTGACTAGCGGGGGGGCCCAAGAGACCCAGTACTTC. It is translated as CASSLTSGGAQETQYF. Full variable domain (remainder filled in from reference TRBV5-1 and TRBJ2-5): KAGVTQTPRYLIKTRGQQVTLSCSPISGHRSVSWYQQTPGQGLQFLFEYFSETQRNKGNFPGRFSGRQFSNSRSEMNVSTLELGDSALYLCASSLTSGGAQETQYFGPGTRLLVL.

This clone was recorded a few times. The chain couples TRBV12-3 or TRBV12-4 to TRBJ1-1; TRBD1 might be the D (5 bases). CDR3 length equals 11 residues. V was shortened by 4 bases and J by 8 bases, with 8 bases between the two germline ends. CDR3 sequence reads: CASSSWGEAFF. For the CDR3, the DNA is TGTGCCAGCAGTTCTTGGGGCGAAGCTTTCTTT.

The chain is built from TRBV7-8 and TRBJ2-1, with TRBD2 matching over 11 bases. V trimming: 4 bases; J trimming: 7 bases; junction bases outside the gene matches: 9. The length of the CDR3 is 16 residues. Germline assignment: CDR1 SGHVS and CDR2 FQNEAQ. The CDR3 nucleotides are TGTGCCAGCAGCTCGTTACTAGCGGGAGCCGGTAATGAGCAGTTCTTC. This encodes CASSSLLAGAGNEQFF.

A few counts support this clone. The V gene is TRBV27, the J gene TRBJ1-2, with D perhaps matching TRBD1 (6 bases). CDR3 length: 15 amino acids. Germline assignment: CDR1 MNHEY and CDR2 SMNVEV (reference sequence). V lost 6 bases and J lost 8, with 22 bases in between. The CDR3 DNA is TGTGCCAGCAGCTTCCGCCGGGGGGCAGTGGGAGGCTACACCTTC. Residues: CASSFRRGAVGGYTF.

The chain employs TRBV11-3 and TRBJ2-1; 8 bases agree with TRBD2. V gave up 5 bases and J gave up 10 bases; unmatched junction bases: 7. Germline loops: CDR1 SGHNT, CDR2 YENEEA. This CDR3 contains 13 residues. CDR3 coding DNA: TGTGCCAGCAGCGTTAGCGGGGCTGAGGAGCAGTTCTTC. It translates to CASSVSGAEEQFF.

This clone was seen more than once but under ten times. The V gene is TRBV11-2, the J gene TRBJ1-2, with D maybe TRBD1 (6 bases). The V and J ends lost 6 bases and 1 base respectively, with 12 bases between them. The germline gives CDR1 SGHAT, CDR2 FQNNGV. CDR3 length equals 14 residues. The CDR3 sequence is CASRISRGNYGYTF. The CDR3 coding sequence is TGTGCCAGCAGGATTAGCAGGGGTAACTATGGCTACACCTTC.